Listed below are T cell receptor beta chains from one sample, sequenced in a study of T cells after yellow fever vaccination. TCRdb analysed the 5' RACE reads with MiXCR anew, one entry per CDR3 protein. This table has under 700,000 distinct CDR3 sequences, less than 20% appearing once. The source was PBMCs, collected about 5 days after the first yellow fever vaccination. The source of these receptors is a man aged 18 to 35 who received the YFV17D yellow fever vaccine. Each CDR3 is given with its conserved first and last residue. The order of the fields is clone size, V gene, J gene, D gene, CDR3 DNA, CDR3 protein. The D gene is left open where the match is weak. Some rows mark clone size as missing; the rest say once, few, many or name a class of expanded clone.

abundance: many; v_gene: TRBV20-1; j_gene: TRBJ1-5; d_gene: NA; CDR3nt: TGCAGTGCTAGAGACATGAGGGAAAATCAGCCCCAGCATTTT; CDR3aa: CSARDMRENQPQHF
abundance: few; v_gene: TRBV9; j_gene: TRBJ1-4; d_gene: NA; CDR3nt: TGTGCCAGCAGCGTAGCGGGCAGCGTTACTAATGAAAAACTGTTTTTT; CDR3aa: CASSVAGSVTNEKLFF
abundance: NA; v_gene: TRBV10-3; j_gene: TRBJ1-1; d_gene: NA; CDR3nt: TGTGCCATCAGTGAAGAGGGCTTTGGCACTGAAGCTTTCTTT; CDR3aa: CAISEEGFGTEAFF
abundance: many; v_gene: TRBV30; j_gene: TRBJ2-7; d_gene: TRBD1; CDR3nt: TGTGCCTGGAGTGCCGGACAGGGGGCGATAGGATCCTACGAGCAGTACTTC; CDR3aa: CAWSAGQGAIGSYEQYF
abundance: many; v_gene: TRBV6-5; j_gene: TRBJ2-5; d_gene: NA; CDR3nt: TGTGCCAGCAGTTACGAATGGGGGAAGGGAGAGACCCAGTACTTC; CDR3aa: CASSYEWGKGETQYF
abundance: few; v_gene: TRBV27; j_gene: TRBJ2-2; d_gene: NA; CDR3nt: TGTGCCAGCAGTTACGAGAGTTCCGGGGAGCTGTTTTTT; CDR3aa: CASSYESSGELFF
abundance: NA; v_gene: TRBV6-2/TRBV6-3; j_gene: TRBJ2-3; d_gene: NA; CDR3nt: TGTGCCAGCAGAGTCGGCGCAGATACGCAGTATTTT; CDR3aa: CASRVGADTQYF
abundance: few; v_gene: TRBV6-5; j_gene: TRBJ1-1; d_gene: TRBD1; CDR3nt: TGTGCCAGCAGTTCCCTCGGGACAGGGGGCTTTGAAGCTTTCTTT; CDR3aa: CASSSLGTGGFEAFF
abundance: NA; v_gene: TRBV6-5; j_gene: TRBJ1-4; d_gene: NA; CDR3nt: TGTGCCAGCAGTTACTCGCGGCAGGTTAATGAAAAACTGTTTTTT; CDR3aa: CASSYSRQVNEKLFF
abundance: NA; v_gene: TRBV5-4; j_gene: TRBJ2-5; d_gene: TRBD1; CDR3nt: TGTGCCAGCAGCTTGGCGGGACAGGGAGAGTTGGAGACCCAGTACTTC; CDR3aa: CASSLAGQGELETQYF
abundance: few; v_gene: TRBV7-9; j_gene: TRBJ1-6; d_gene: NA; CDR3nt: TGTGCCAGCAGACTAGGGGCCCGGAATTCACCCCTCCACTTT; CDR3aa: CASRLGARNSPLHF
abundance: few; v_gene: TRBV5-1; j_gene: TRBJ1-6; d_gene: NA; CDR3nt: TGCGCCAGCAGCTTGATGGGCTTGTATAATTCACCCCTCCACTTT; CDR3aa: CASSLMGLYNSPLHF
abundance: NA; v_gene: TRBV7-6; j_gene: TRBJ2-5; d_gene: NA; CDR3nt: TGTGCCAGCAGCCTGGGGGGTGTAGTAGAGACCCAGTACTTC; CDR3aa: CASSLGGVVETQYF
abundance: NA; v_gene: TRBV5-4; j_gene: TRBJ1-6; d_gene: NA; CDR3nt: TGTGCCAGCAGCTTGACAACCGACTATAATTCACCCCTCCACTTT; CDR3aa: CASSLTTDYNSPLHF
abundance: many; v_gene: TRBV7-2; j_gene: TRBJ2-7; d_gene: NA; CDR3nt: TGTGCCAGCAGCTTATCTGGGGCGGGCTTCTCCTACGAGCAGTACTTC; CDR3aa: CASSLSGAGFSYEQYF
abundance: few; v_gene: TRBV28; j_gene: TRBJ1-1; d_gene: NA; CDR3nt: TGTGCCAGCAGTTTTAGGCAGCCGGTTCGGAACACTGAAGCTTTCTTT; CDR3aa: CASSFRQPVRNTEAFF
abundance: few; v_gene: TRBV7-9; j_gene: TRBJ1-4; d_gene: NA; CDR3nt: TGTGCCAGCAGCTTAGCCCTCCAGGGAAAACTGTTTTTT; CDR3aa: CASSLALQGKLFF
abundance: few; v_gene: TRBV10-2; j_gene: TRBJ2-1; d_gene: NA; CDR3nt: TGCGCCAGCAGTGAGTTCGGTGAGCAGTTCTTC; CDR3aa: CASSEFGEQFF
abundance: NA; v_gene: TRBV7-9; j_gene: TRBJ2-2; d_gene: TRBD1; CDR3nt: TGTGCCAGCAGCTTAGGGCGACAGGGCACCGGGGAGCTGTTTTTT; CDR3aa: CASSLGRQGTGELFF
abundance: NA; v_gene: TRBV12-3/TRBV12-4; j_gene: TRBJ1-1; d_gene: NA; CDR3nt: TGTGCCAGCAGCCAAGACAGGCCCACTGAAGCTTTCTTT; CDR3aa: CASSQDRPTEAFF
abundance: NA; v_gene: TRBV12-3/TRBV12-4; j_gene: TRBJ1-2; d_gene: NA; CDR3nt: TGTGCCAGCAGCCCAGGCGGGGAGTATGGCTACACCTTC; CDR3aa: CASSPGGEYGYTF
abundance: NA; v_gene: TRBV4-2; j_gene: TRBJ2-5; d_gene: TRBD2; CDR3nt: TGTGCCAGCAGCCAAAATCTCGGCGGGACTAAAGAGACCCAGTACTTC; CDR3aa: CASSQNLGGTKETQYF
abundance: many; v_gene: TRBV10-2; j_gene: TRBJ1-6; d_gene: TRBD1; CDR3nt: TGCGCCAGCAGCACTGGGGGACAGGGAGATTCACCCCTCCACTTT; CDR3aa: CASSTGGQGDSPLHF
abundance: NA; v_gene: TRBV12-3/TRBV12-4; j_gene: TRBJ2-1; d_gene: NA; CDR3nt: TGTGCCAGCAGCCAGGGACTCTTCAATGAGCAGTTCTTC; CDR3aa: CASSQGLFNEQFF
abundance: many; v_gene: TRBV7-2; j_gene: TRBJ1-1; d_gene: TRBD1; CDR3nt: TGTGCCAGCAGCTTTCGACAGGGCACTGAAGCTTTCTTT; CDR3aa: CASSFRQGTEAFF
abundance: NA; v_gene: TRBV15; j_gene: TRBJ2-3; d_gene: NA; CDR3nt: TGTGCCACCAGCATAGAGGGGAGGGGGAGAGTCGATACGCAGTATTTT; CDR3aa: CATSIEGRGRVDTQYF
abundance: few; v_gene: TRBV6-2/TRBV6-3; j_gene: TRBJ2-7; d_gene: NA; CDR3nt: TGTGCCAGCAGTTACTCGTTACGGGGTCAATCCTACGAGCAGTACTTC; CDR3aa: CASSYSLRGQSYEQYF
abundance: few; v_gene: TRBV20-1; j_gene: TRBJ2-3; d_gene: NA; CDR3nt: TGCAGTGCTAGGACTAGCACAGATACGCAGTATTTT; CDR3aa: CSARTSTDTQYF
abundance: NA; v_gene: TRBV29-1; j_gene: TRBJ1-2; d_gene: NA; CDR3nt: TGCAGCGTTGAGGCCAGACTACCGGAAGGGAACTATGGCTACACCTTC; CDR3aa: CSVEARLPEGNYGYTF
abundance: NA; v_gene: TRBV11-2; j_gene: TRBJ1-1; d_gene: TRBD1; CDR3nt: TGTGCCAGCAGCTTTCGACAGGGATCTGAAGCTTTCTTT; CDR3aa: CASSFRQGSEAFF
abundance: NA; v_gene: TRBV28; j_gene: TRBJ1-1; d_gene: NA; CDR3nt: TGTGCCAGCACTCGGAGGGGTAGTGAAGCTTTCTTT; CDR3aa: CASTRRGSEAFF